Presented here are 23 T cell receptor beta chains from one specimen sequenced in a study of blood T cell repertoires in COVID-19. The table came from immunoSEQ multiplex PCR; TCRdb's copy has only in-frame clones and leaves some out. Among a few hundred thousand clones listed, roughly 85% were seen once. The specimen sequenced was peripheral blood. These receptor sequences come from a woman younger than 35 with acute or convalescent COVID-19.

The V and J genes are TRBV30 and TRBJ2-7, with D perhaps matching TRBD2 (5 bases). Germline lookup yields CDR1 GTSNPN and CDR2 SVGIG (reference sequence). The CDR3 runs 12 residues. V was cut by 1 base and J by 6 bases, with 10 bases left in between. This CDR3 reads CAWSEGGGEQYF. The DNA for the CDR3 is TGTGCCTGGAGTGAAGGAGGAGGCGAGCAGTACTTC.

This clone has a single count. The rearrangement links TRBV24-1 to TRBJ1-5; a weak D match, TRBD1 (5 bases). With 3 bases removed from V and 8 bases from J, the gap between germline ends came to 13 bases. In germline, CDR1 is KGHDR, CDR2 SFDVKD. This CDR3 spans 14 amino acids. For the CDR3, the DNA is TGTGCCACCAGTGATGCAGGGTCTGGTGAGCCCCAGCATTTT. It encodes CATSDAGSGEPQHF.

This chain connects TRBV19 to TRBJ2-3; 8 bases fit TRBD1. V lost 7 bases to trimming and J lost 2 bases; unmatched junction nucleotides: 8. The V gene's germline CDR1 is LNHDA and CDR2 SQIVND (reference sequence). The CDR3 extends over 15 amino acids. CDR3 in amino acids: CASTPGTGHTDTQYF. In DNA form, the CDR3 reads TGTGCCAGTACCCCCGGGACAGGCCACACAGATACGCAGTATTTT. Using reference TRBV19 and TRBJ2-3 for the parts outside the CDR3, the full variable domain is DGGITQSPKYLFRKEGQNVTLSCEQNLNHDAMYWYRQDPGQGLRLIYYSQIVNDFQKGDIAEGYSVSREKKESFPLTVTSAQKNPTAFYLCASTPGTGHTDTQYFGPGTRLTVL.

The chain recombines TRBV7-9 with TRBJ1-4; D may be TRBD1 (5 bases). V was trimmed by 4 bases and J by 6 bases, leaving 15 bases between them. This CDR3 comprises 15 residues. The germline CDR1 and CDR2 sequences are SEHNR and FQNEAQ (reference sequence). The CDR3 protein is CASSSLEDTDEKLFF. The CDR3 region has the DNA TGTGCCAGCAGCTCCCTAGAGGACACAGATGAAAAACTGTTTTTT.

This clone has only a few counts. The chain combines TRBV3-1 (or the pseudogene TRBV3-2) with TRBJ1-1; 10 bases line up with TRBD1. Germline assignment: CDR1 LGHDT and CDR2 YNNKEL (reference sequence). V shed 5 bases, J shed 0 bases, and the junction held 6 bases outside the gene matches. The CDR3 runs 16 residues. The CDR3 coding sequence is TGTGCCAGCAGCGACAGGGGGCGAAGGGTGAACACTGAAGCTTTCTTT. This codes for CASSDRGRRVNTEAFF.

The chain links TRBV6-5 to TRBJ1-6; D not certain. This CDR3 region has 14 residues. The germline V and J ends were trimmed by 7 bases and 7 bases, with 14 bases remaining between them. Per germline, CDR1 MNHEY and CDR2 SVGAGI. The CDR3 nucleotides read TGTGCCAGCAAGGTGAACAGACGAAATTCACCCCTCCACTTT. Translating gives CASKVNRRNSPLHF.

The CDR3 nucleotides are TGTGCTAGTGGTTTGGACCCTGGGGTAGCGGGATCCTGGATGGCGCAGTATTTT. Translating it yields CASGLDPGVAGSWMAQYF. This chain connects TRBV12-5 to TRBJ2-3; 8 bases agree with TRBD2. This CDR3 region has 18 residues. V was pared by 1 base and J by 10 bases, with 19 bases of the junction left unmatched. Germline loops: CDR1 LGHNT, CDR2 FRNRAP.

The J gene is TRBJ2-1, the V gene TRBV11-3, with TRBD1 matching over 9 bases. Per germline, CDR1 SGHNT and CDR2 YENEEA. Trimming cost V 5 bases and J 0 bases; bases outside gene matches: 2. CDR3 length equals 15 residues. The CDR3 DNA is TGTGCCAGCAGCGCGGACAGGGGCTCCTACAATGAGCAGTTCTTC. Its translation is CASSADRGSYNEQFF.

This sequence joins TRBV25-1 and TRBJ2-5; the D is unclear. The V gene's germline CDR1 is MGHDK and CDR2 SYGVNS. The CDR3 sequence is 14 residues long. Deletions cut 2 bases from V and 5 bases from J, with 12 bases between. The DNA for the CDR3 is TGTGCCAGCAGTGAAGGCCAGATCGGGGAGACCCAGTACTTC. This sequence encodes CASSEGQIGETQYF.

The chain carries TRBV13 and TRBJ2-4; perhaps TRBD1 as D (7 bases). The germline gives CDR1 PRHDT, CDR2 FYEKMQ (reference sequence). The CDR3 covers 14 residues. Trimming pared 5 bases from V and 8 bases from J, leaving 16 bases between. CDR3 DNA: TGTGCCAGCAGCCGAGACAGGGAGGTACACATTCAGTACTTC. Translating it yields CASSRDREVHIQYF.

The J gene is TRBJ1-2, the V gene TRBV7-2, with a tentative D call TRBD1 (5 bases). Trimming pared 3 bases from V and 9 bases from J, leaving 14 bases between. Looked up from germline, CDR1 is SGHTA and CDR2 is FQGNSA. The CDR3 is 13 residues long. The CDR3 sequence: CASSLQGLSRYTF. In DNA, the CDR3 is TGTGCCAGCAGCTTGCAGGGTCTGTCGCGCTACACCTTC.

This chain uses TRBV9 with TRBJ2-7; D may be TRBD1 (5 bases). This CDR3 is 14 amino acids long. Trimming removed 0 bases from V and 0 bases from J, with 7 bases in between. CDR1 is SGDLS and CDR2 is YYNGEE in the germline V gene. CDR3 nucleotides: TGTGCCAGCAGCGTAGGGGGCTACTCCTACGAGCAGTACTTC. Translated: CASSVGGYSYEQYF.

The gene calls are TRBV11-2 and TRBJ1-4, with 8 bases identical to TRBD1. Per germline, CDR1 SGHAT and CDR2 FQNNGV. With 5 bases clipped from V and 8 bases from J, the junction kept 10 bases outside the gene matches. The CDR3 length is 15 residues. CDR3 sequence reads: CASSPYRTGKEKLFF. The CDR3, as DNA: TGTGCCAGCAGCCCATACAGGACAGGGAAGGAAAAACTGTTTTTT.

In its sample, this clone was seen once. The CDR3 nucleotides are TGTGCCAGCAGGGGCGTGTATGGGGCGCACGAGCAGTACTTC. Translating it yields CASRGVYGAHEQYF. The chain recombines TRBV5-6 with TRBJ2-7, with D perhaps TRBD1 (5 bases). The V end was cut by 5 bases, the J end by 5 bases, with 17 bases between. From germline, CDR1 is SGHDT and CDR2 YYEEEE. The CDR3 loop spans 14 amino acids.

The rearrangement joins TRBV27 to TRBJ1-5, with a possible D match to TRBD1 (6 bases). CDR1 and CDR2 from the germline V gene are MNHEY and SMNVEV (reference sequence). The CDR3 has 16 amino acids. V was pared by 8 bases and J by 0 bases, with 17 bases between. The CDR3 nucleotides are TGTGCCAGCCCCGGGTGGGGGGGCTATAGCAATCAGCCCCAGCATTTT. This codes for CASPGWGGYSNQPQHF.

The V gene is TRBV28, the J gene TRBJ2-1, with TRBD2 matching 9 bases. V was clipped by 5 bases and J by 5 bases; unmatched bases: 10. The CDR3 covers 16 residues. Germline CDR1 reads MDHEN; CDR2 reads SYDVKM. The CDR3 is CASSPGREGPDNEQFF. For the CDR3, the DNA is TGTGCCAGCAGTCCAGGGCGGGAGGGCCCGGACAATGAGCAGTTCTTC.

This rearrangement joins TRBV5-1 to TRBJ2-6, with a possible D match to TRBD1 (6 bases). Trimming removed 4 bases from V and 0 bases from J, with 17 bases in between. The length of the CDR3 is 18 residues. Germline V gives CDR1 SGHRS, CDR2 YFSETQ. Here the CDR3 reads CASSIMTGRLSGANVLTF. As DNA, the CDR3 is TGCGCCAGCAGCATCATGACAGGTCGCCTCTCTGGGGCCAACGTCCTGACTTTC.

The rearrangement joins TRBV6-5 to TRBJ1-4; D remains ambiguous. The CDR3 has 15 amino acids. CDR1 and CDR2 from the germline V gene are MNHEY and SVGAGI. With 5 bases removed from V and 4 bases from J, the gap between germline ends came to 14 bases. The CDR3 protein is CASSQRPAGNEKLFF. In nucleotides, the CDR3 is TGTGCCAGCAGTCAACGGCCGGCGGGTAATGAAAAACTGTTTTTT.

This chain links TRBV29-1 with TRBJ1-1; weak D call: TRBD1 (5 bases). CDR1 and CDR2 (germline): SQVTM, ANQGSEA. CDR3 length: 14 residues. V lost 6 bases and J 2 bases, leaving 16 bases between the germline ends. CDR3 region: CSVDSRDFNTEAFF. The CDR3 coding sequence is TGCAGCGTAGATAGCAGGGATTTCAACACTGAAGCTTTCTTT.

The chain recombines TRBV5-1 with TRBJ1-1; the D gene is possibly TRBD1 (5 bases). Germline assignment: CDR1 SGHRS and CDR2 YFSETQ. This CDR3 has 14 amino acids. Trimming stripped 0 bases from V and 0 bases from J, with 6 bases between. The CDR3 is CASSLGDLNTEAFF. For the CDR3, the DNA is TGCGCCAGCAGCTTGGGGGACTTGAACACTGAAGCTTTCTTT.

This clone was seen only a few times. The genes are TRBV25-1 and TRBJ2-2; no reliable D call. The CDR3 loop spans 14 amino acids. Germline V gene lookup returns CDR1 MGHDK and CDR2 SYGVNS. V was cut by 6 bases and J by 0 bases, with 8 bases left in between. The CDR3 sequence is CASSRSANTGELFF. The CDR3 DNA reads as TGTGCCAGCAGCCGTAGTGCGAACACCGGGGAGCTGTTTTTT.

V usage is TRBV2 and J usage is TRBJ2-7; TRBD1 agrees at 7 bases. CDR1 is SNHLY and CDR2 is FYNNEI in the germline V gene. With 6 bases clipped from V and 6 bases from J, the junction kept 20 bases outside the gene matches. The CDR3 covers 17 residues. CDR3 protein: CASSANINRGLVVEQYF. The DNA for the CDR3 is TGTGCCAGCAGCGCGAATATTAACAGGGGCCTCGTCGTCGAGCAGTACTTC.

CDR3 in amino acids: CATSDQQGAAFKEQYF. For the CDR3, the DNA is TGTGCCACCAGTGACCAACAGGGGGCCGCCTTTAAGGAGCAGTACTTC. This chain joins TRBV24-1 and TRBJ2-7, with 9 bases identical to TRBD1. The length of the CDR3 is 16 residues. Trimming removed 4 bases from V and 7 bases from J; junction bases left unmatched: 13. CDR1 is KGHDR and CDR2 is SFDVKD in the germline V gene.